This TCR beta chain was found in a study of regulatory T cells in long-lasting Graves disease. Study-wide background: Persistent Graves' disease meant over 5 years of antithyroid drugs with positive TSH receptor antibodies.

Concerning this clonotype itself: The antigen is not known.

The CDR3 contains 17 residues. J was trimmed by 5 bases and V by 2 bases; bases with no gene match: 11. The germline CDR1 and CDR2 sequences are KGHDR and SFDVKD. General study points: Thyroid tissue went unstudied; only peripheral blood was examined. The number of shared public clonotypes was higher in persistent patients (about 3,000) than new patients (just over 950).

Time point in this sample: persistent/refractory GD, antithyroid drugs over 5 years with positive TRAb. RNA from PBMCs was the source of the TCR library. Library construction for TCR beta used iRepertoire HTBI primers and Arm-PCR of CDR3 regions. Per the study methods: Samples collectively showed more than 55 TRBV and some 14 TRBJ segments. TCRdb itself ran the multiplex PCR reads through MiXCR, one entry per CDR3 protein. The V and J calls reflect TCRdb's pipeline rather than the authors' work. The table records some 280,000 distinct CDR3 sequences, around a fifth of them present only once. The chain employs TRBV24-1 and TRBJ2-5; 9 bases are shared with TRBD1. Sequencing was performed on peripheral blood mononuclear cells (PBMCs), taken when the disease was refractory, from a patient treated with antithyroid drugs. The TCR was taken from a female donor with Graves disease. This chain's CDR3 is CATSDSLRTGVRETQYF. Written as DNA, the CDR3 is TGTGCCACCAGTGATTCTCTGCGGACAGGGGTGCGGGAGACCCAGTACTTC.